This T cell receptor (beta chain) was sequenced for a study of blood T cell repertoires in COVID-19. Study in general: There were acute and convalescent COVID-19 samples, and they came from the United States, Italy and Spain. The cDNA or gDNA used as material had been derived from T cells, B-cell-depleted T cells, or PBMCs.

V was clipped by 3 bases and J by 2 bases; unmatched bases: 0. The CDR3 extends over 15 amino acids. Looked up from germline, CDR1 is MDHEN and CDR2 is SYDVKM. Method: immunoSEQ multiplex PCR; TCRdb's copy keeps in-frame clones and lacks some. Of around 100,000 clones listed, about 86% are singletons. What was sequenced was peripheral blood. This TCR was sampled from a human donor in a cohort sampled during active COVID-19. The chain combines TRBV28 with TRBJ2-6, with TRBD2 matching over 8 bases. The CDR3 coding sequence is TGTGCCAGCAGTTTGCGGGGGGCTGGGGCCAACGTCCTGACTTTC. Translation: CASSLRGAGANVLTF. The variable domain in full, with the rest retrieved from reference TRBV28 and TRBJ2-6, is DVKVTQSSRYLVKRTGEKVFLECVQDMDHENMFWYRQDPGLGLRLIYFSYDVKMKEKGDIPEGYSVSREKKERFSLILESASTNQTSMYLCASSLRGAGANVLTFGAGSRLTVL.